These 9 T cell receptor beta chains share one sample of origin, sequenced in a study of cytotoxic CD8 clonotypes in ibrutinib-treated CLL. Method: immunoSEQ multiplex PCR; TCRdb's copy keeps in-frame clones and lacks some. The repertoire holds approximately 90,000 clones, 75% to 80% seen once, with approximately 25% in the top ten. The sequences come from PBMCs, collected after 24 months of ibrutinib treatment. The receptor source for this set is a human donor with chronic lymphocytic leukemia.

The chain joins TRBV6-6 to TRBJ2-3, with unresolved D. This CDR3 is 14 amino acids long. Trimming took off 5 bases at V and 4 bases at J, with 13 bases between the two ends. Germline V gene data show CDR1 as MNHNY and CDR2 as SVGAGI (reference sequence). CDR3 amino acids: CASSSRPSADTQYF. As DNA, the CDR3 is TGTGCCAGCAGTAGCCGCCCGAGCGCAGATACGCAGTATTTT.

By its share, this clone is medium-sized. The chain recombines TRBV29-1 with TRBJ2-2; D not certain. The germline V gene has CDR1 SQVTM and CDR2 ANQGSEA. The CDR3 has 13 amino acids. The V end lost 1 base, the J end lost 4 bases, and 7 bases lay between the germline ends. CDR3 sequence (DNA): TGCAGCGTTGAAGGGTGGCCCACCGGGGAGCTGTTTTTT. Translation gives CSVEGWPTGELFF.

The chain recombines TRBV2 with TRBJ1-4, with 7 nucleotides matching TRBD1. The CDR3 loop spans 16 amino acids. V shed 6 bases and J 0 bases; nucleotides not matched to a gene: 7. Germline loops: CDR1 SNHLY, CDR2 FYNNEI. The CDR3 region is CASRRDRSATNEKLFF. The CDR3, as DNA: TGTGCCAGCAGACGGGACAGAAGTGCAACTAATGAAAAACTGTTTTTT.

This clone has ten or more counts. This chain joins TRBV2 and TRBJ2-7; no definite D call. Germline-derived CDR1 and CDR2 are SNHLY and FYNNEI. The CDR3 runs 12 residues. V was pared by 8 bases and J by 7 bases, with 15 bases between. CDR3 DNA sequence: TGTGCCAGCCAGCAGGACCTTGGGGAGCAGTACTTC. This gives the protein CASQQDLGEQYF. Combining the CDR3 with reference TRBV2 and TRBJ2-7 gives the whole variable domain EPEVTQTPSHQVTQMGQEVILRCVPISNHLYFYWYRQILGQKVEFLVSFYNNEISEKSEIFDDQFSVERPDGSNFTLKIRSTKLEDSAMYFCASQQDLGEQYFGPGTRLTVT.

Only a few counts were recorded for this clone. Written as DNA, the CDR3 is TGTGCCAGCAGCCCGGACAGATTCTACGAGCAGTACTTC. This translates into CASSPDRFYEQYF. The chain is built from TRBV7-9 and TRBJ2-7, with a tentative D call TRBD1 (6 bases). The CDR3 length is 13 residues. The germline gives CDR1 SEHNR, CDR2 FQNEAQ (reference sequence). V was shortened by 5 bases and J by 3 bases, with 11 bases between the two germline ends.

The J gene is TRBJ2-3, the V gene TRBV6-1; TRBD2 matches 7 bases. V dropped 3 bases and J dropped 3; count of bases not matched to a gene: 6. Germline V lookup: CDR1 MNHNS, CDR2 SASEGT. The CDR3 loop spans 15 amino acids. Written as DNA, the CDR3 is TGTGCCAGCAGTGAGGGGGGGACCAGGACAGATACGCAGTATTTT. Translating gives CASSEGGTRTDTQYF.

This chain links TRBV5-1 with TRBJ1-1; no definite D call. V was pared by 0 bases and J by 1 base, with 13 bases between. The CDR3 extends over 16 amino acids. Looked up from germline, CDR1 is SGHRS and CDR2 is YFSETQ. CDR3 sequence: CASSLVGGQKNTEAFF. As DNA, the CDR3 is TGCGCCAGCAGCTTGGTCGGTGGGCAGAAGAACACTGAAGCTTTCTTT.

The V gene is TRBV4-1, the J gene TRBJ2-1; D may correspond to TRBD1 or TRBD2 (5 bases each). Trimming took off 3 bases at V and 2 bases at J, with 11 bases between the two ends. This CDR3 is 15 amino acids long. From germline, CDR1 is MGHRA and CDR2 YSYEKL. The chain's CDR3 is CASSQGDLPYNEQFF. CDR3 DNA: TGCGCCAGCAGCCAGGGGGATTTGCCCTACAATGAGCAGTTCTTC.

The chain uses TRBV7-2 and TRBJ1-5; the D gene is possibly TRBD1 (5 bases). This CDR3 is built from 13 residues. The germline V gene has CDR1 SGHTA and CDR2 FQGNSA. Trimming left V 4 bases short and J 5 bases short, with 9 bases between. The CDR3 protein is CASSSQGHQPQHF. CDR3 nucleotide sequence: TGTGCCAGCAGCTCTCAGGGCCATCAGCCCCAGCATTTT. Full variable domain (outside the CDR3, taken from reference TRBV7-2 and TRBJ1-5): GAGVSQSPSNKVTEKGKDVELRCDPISGHTALYWYRQSLGQGLEFLIYFQGNSAPDKSGLPSDRFSAERTGGSVSTLTIQRTQQEDSAVYLCASSSQGHQPQHFGDGTRLSIL.